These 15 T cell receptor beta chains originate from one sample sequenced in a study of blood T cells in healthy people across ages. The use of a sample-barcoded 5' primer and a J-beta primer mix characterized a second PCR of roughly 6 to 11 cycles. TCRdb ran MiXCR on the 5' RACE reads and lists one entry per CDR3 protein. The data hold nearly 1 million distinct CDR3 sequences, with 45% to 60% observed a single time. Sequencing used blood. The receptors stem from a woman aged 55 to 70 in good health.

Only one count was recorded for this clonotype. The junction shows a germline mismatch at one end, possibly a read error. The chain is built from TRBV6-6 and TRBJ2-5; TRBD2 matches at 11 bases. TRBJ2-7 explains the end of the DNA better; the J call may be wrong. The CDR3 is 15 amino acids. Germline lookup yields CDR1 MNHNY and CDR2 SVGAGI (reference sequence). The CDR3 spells CTSSYGTSGTYEQYF. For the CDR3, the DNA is TGTACCAGCAGTTACGGGACTAGCGGTACCTACGAGCAGTACTTC.

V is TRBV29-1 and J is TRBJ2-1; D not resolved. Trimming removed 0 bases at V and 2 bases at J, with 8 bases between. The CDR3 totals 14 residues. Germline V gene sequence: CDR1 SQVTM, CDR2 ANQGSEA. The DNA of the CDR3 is TGCAGCGTTGAAGATCAGGCTACCTACAATGAGCAGTTCTTC. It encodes CSVEDQATYNEQFF.

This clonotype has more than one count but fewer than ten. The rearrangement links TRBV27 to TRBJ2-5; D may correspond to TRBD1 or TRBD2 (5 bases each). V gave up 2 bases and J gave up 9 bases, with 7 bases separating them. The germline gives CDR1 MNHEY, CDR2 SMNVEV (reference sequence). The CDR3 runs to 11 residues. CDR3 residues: CASSLGGPQYF. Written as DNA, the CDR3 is TGTGCCAGCAGTTTAGGGGGACCCCAGTACTTC.

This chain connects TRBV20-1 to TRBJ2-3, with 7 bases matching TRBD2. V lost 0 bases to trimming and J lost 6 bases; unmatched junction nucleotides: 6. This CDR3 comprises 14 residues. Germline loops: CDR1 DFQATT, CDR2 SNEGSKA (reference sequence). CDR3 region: CSARERLARDTQYF. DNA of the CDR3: TGCAGTGCTAGAGAGAGACTAGCACGGGATACGCAGTATTTT.

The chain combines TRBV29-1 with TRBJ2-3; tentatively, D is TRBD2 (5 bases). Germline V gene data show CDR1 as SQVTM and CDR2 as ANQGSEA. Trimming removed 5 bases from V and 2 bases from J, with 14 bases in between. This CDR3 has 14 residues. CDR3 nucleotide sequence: TGCAGCGTTCGGGGTGCACATATCACAGATACGCAGTATTTT. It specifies CSVRGAHITDTQYF.

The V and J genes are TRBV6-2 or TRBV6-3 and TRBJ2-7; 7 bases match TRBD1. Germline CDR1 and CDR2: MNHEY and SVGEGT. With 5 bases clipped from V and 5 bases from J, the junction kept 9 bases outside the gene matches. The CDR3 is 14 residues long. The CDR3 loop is CASSPPGQVNEQYF. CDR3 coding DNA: TGTGCCAGCAGTCCTCCCGGACAGGTCAACGAGCAGTACTTC.

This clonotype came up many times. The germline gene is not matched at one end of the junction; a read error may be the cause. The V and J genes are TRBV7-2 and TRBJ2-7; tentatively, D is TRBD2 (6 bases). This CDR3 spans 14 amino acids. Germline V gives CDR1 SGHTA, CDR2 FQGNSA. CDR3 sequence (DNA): TGCGCCAGCAGCCAAGGACTACCCTCCTACGAGCAGTACTTC. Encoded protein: CASSQGLPSYEQYF.

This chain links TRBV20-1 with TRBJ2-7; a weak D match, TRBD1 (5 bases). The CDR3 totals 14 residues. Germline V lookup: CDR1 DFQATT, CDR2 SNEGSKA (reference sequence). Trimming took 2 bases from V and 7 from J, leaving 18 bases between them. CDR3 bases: TGCAGTGCTAGACCTCAAGTTGGGGCGAAAGAGCAGTACTTC. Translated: CSARPQVGAKEQYF.

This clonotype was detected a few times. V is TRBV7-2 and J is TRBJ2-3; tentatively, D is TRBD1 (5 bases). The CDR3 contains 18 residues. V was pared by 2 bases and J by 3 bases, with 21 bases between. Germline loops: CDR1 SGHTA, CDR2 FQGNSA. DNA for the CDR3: TGTGCCAGCAGCTTATCCGGTCCGAGACAGATCATAACAGATACGCAGTATTTT. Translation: CASSLSGPRQIITDTQYF.

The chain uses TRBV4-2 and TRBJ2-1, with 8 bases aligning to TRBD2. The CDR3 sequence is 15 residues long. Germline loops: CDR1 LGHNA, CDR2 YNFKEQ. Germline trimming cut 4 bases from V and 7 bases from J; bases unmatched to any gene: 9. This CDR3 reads CASSPGLTGGNEQFF. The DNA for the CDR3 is TGTGCCAGCAGCCCGGGACTAACGGGAGGGAATGAGCAGTTCTTC.

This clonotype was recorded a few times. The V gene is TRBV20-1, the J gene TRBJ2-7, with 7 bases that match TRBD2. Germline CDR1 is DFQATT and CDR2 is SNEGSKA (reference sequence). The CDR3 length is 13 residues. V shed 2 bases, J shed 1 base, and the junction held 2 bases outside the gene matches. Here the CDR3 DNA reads TGCAGTGCTAGAAGGGAGGGGTCCTACGAGCAGTACTTC. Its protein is CSARREGSYEQYF.

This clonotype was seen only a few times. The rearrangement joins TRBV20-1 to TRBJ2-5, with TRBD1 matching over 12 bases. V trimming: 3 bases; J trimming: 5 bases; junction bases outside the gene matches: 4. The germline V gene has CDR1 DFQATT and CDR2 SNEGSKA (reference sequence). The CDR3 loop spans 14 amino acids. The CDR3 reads CSARGDRGLETQYF. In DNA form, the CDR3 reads TGCAGTGCTAGGGGGGACAGGGGGCTTGAGACCCAGTACTTC.

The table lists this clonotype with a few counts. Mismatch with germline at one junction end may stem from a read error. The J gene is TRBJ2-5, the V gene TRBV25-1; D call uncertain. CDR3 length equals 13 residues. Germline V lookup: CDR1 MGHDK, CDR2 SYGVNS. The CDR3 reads CASSEWYQESQYF. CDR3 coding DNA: TGTGCCAGCAGTGAATGGTATCAAGAGTCCCAGTACTTC. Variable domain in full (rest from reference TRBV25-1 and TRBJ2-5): EADIYQTPRYLVIGTGKKITLECSQTMGHDKMYWYQQDPGMELHLIHYSYGVNSTEKGDLSSESTVSRIRTEHFPLTLESARPSHTSQYLCASSEWYQESQYFGPGTRLLVL.

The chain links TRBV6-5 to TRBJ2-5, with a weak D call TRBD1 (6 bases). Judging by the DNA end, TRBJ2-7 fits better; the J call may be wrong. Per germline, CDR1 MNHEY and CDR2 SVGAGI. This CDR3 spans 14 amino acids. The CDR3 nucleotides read TGTGCCAGCAGTTACTCTTGGGGGCCTTACGAGCAGTACTTC. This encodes CASSYSWGPYEQYF.

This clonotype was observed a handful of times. CDR3 sequence: CASSQEAVSYEQYF. CDR3 DNA sequence: TGTGCCAGCAGCCAAGAAGCAGTCTCCTACGAGCAGTACTTC. The chain uses TRBV3-1 and TRBJ2-7; no clear D. This CDR3 is 14 amino acids long. Deletions cut 0 bases from V and 0 bases from J, with 6 bases between. Germline lookup yields CDR1 LGHDT and CDR2 YNNKEL (reference sequence).